This entry features one T cell receptor (beta chain) sequence. Its specificity is not known. These data originate in a study of CD8+ T cells in alopecia areata. Study-level points and caveats: When scalp samples are sequenced, resident alphabeta T cells of normal skin are also captured.

The germline CDR1 and CDR2 sequences are LNHDA and SQIVND (reference sequence). This CDR3 is built from 16 residues. V lost 3 bases, J lost 1 base, and 13 bases lay in between. Documented treatment: oral pan-JAK inhibitor, 5-10 mg twice daily. Sequencing templates came from extracted RNA that was reverse transcribed into cDNA. Only in-frame clones appear in the TCRdb table, and some are missing; sequencing was by immunoSEQ multiplex PCR. This sample carries 150,000 to 200,000 clones, roughly 60% of them seen once, and the ten largest clones take 0.95% to 1.1%. The specimen comprised CD4+ T cells sorted from blood, sampled at week 24, from a patient treated with tofacitinib. This TCR was recovered from a human donor with alopecia areata. The chain joins TRBV19 to TRBJ1-5; D not resolved. CDR3 protein: CASSIGFHRSNQPQHF. CDR3 nucleotide sequence: TGTGCCAGTAGTATTGGGTTCCACAGAAGCAATCAGCCCCAGCATTTT.